Below are 20 T cell receptor beta chains sequenced from a single sample in a study of T cells in women clearing cervical HPV infection. The assay was immunoSEQ multiplex PCR, and TCRdb's table has in-frame clones only and misses some. This listing includes 30,000 or so clones. The sequenced sample consisted of blood buffy coat. Every receptor here comes from a woman between 18 and 70 years old with a cervical HPV16 infection that either progressed to CIN3+ or cleared (not recorded which).

About this clone: Relative to the germline gene, one junction end is altered; a read error may explain this. The observed sequence ends 3 residues before the CDR3 terminus, with the missing tail filled in from the germline J gene. The chain recombines TRBV18 with TRBJ2-4; D is unresolved. The V gene's germline CDR1 is KGHSH and CDR2 LQKENI. The CDR3 consists of 14 residues. The sequenced part of the CDR3 DNA is TGTGCCAGCTCCCCACCGATCGGTTTACAGACT. Translation: CASSPPIGLQT. The CDR3 reads in full as CASSPPIGLQTQYF. Supplemented by reference TRBV18 and TRBJ2-4, the full variable domain reads NAGVMQNPRHLVRRRGQEARLRCSPMKGHSHVYWYRQLPEEGLKFMVYLQKENIIDESGMPKERFSAEFPKEGPSILRIQQVVRGDSAAYFCASSPPIGLQTQYFGAGTRLSVL.

Remarks on this clone: The CDR3 end falls 3 residues outside the read, so it is completed with the germline J gene. V usage is TRBV19 and J usage is TRBJ1-4, with 9 positions matching TRBD1. The CDR3 spans 17 residues. Germline CDR1 LNHDA, CDR2 SQIVND (reference sequence). Germline trimming cut 7 bases from V and 3 bases from J; bases unmatched to any gene: 12. The CDR3 bases that were read are TGTGCCAGTACGGACAGGGGCACCACTGGGGCTAATGAAAAA. Translated, it gives CASTDRGTTGANEK. The whole CDR3 is CASTDRGTTGANEKLFF. The whole variable domain, remainder taken from reference TRBV19 and TRBJ1-4, is DGGITQSPKYLFRKEGQNVTLSCEQNLNHDAMYWYRQDPGQGLRLIYYSQIVNDFQKGDIAEGYSVSREKKESFPLTVTSAQKNPTAFYLCASTDRGTTGANEKLFFGSGTQLSVL.

In regard to this clone: The sequence runs out 3 residues before the end of the CDR3; the remainder is reconstructed from the germline J gene. V gene TRBV19 combines with J gene TRBJ1-6, with TRBD1 matching over 8 bases. The CDR3 has 16 residues. V shed 5 bases and J 6 bases; nucleotides not matched to a gene: 9. The germline V gene encodes CDR1 LNHDA and CDR2 SQIVND (reference sequence). The CDR3 sequence is CASSARTGIVNSPLHF. CDR3 DNA (partial): TGTGCCAGTAGTGCCAGGACAGGGATAGTTAATTCACCC. Full variable domain (outside the CDR3, taken from reference TRBV19 and TRBJ1-6): DGGITQSPKYLFRKEGQNVTLSCEQNLNHDAMYWYRQDPGQGLRLIYYSQIVNDFQKGDIAEGYSVSREKKESFPLTVTSAQKNPTAFYLCASSARTGIVNSPLHFGNGTRLTVT.

On this clone: The sequence runs out 3 residues before the end of the CDR3; the remainder is reconstructed from the germline J gene. The chain joins TRBV7-2 to TRBJ2-3; D is unresolved. The CDR3 loop spans 10 amino acids. Germline lookup yields CDR1 SGHTA and CDR2 FQGNSA. CDR3 sequence: CASSQEAQYF. CDR3 bases read: TGTGCCAGCTCTCAAGAGGCG.

Concerning this clone: The CDR3 is cut off 3 residues early in the read; its end comes from the germline J gene. The chain links TRBV12-3 or TRBV12-4 to TRBJ2-1; TRBD2 aligns across 10 bases. V trimming: 7 bases; J trimming: 3 bases; junction bases outside the gene matches: 3. The CDR3 consists of 14 residues. CDR3 bases read: TGTGCCAGCAAAACTAGCGGGGTCTACAATGAG. This translates into CASKTSGVYNE. The full CDR3 is CASKTSGVYNEQFF.

With respect to this clone: From the germline J gene comes the end of the CDR3, since the read stops 3 residues before it. J is TRBJ2-3 and V is TRBV5-1, with 9 bases aligning to TRBD2. This CDR3 comprises 16 residues. Germline CDR1 and CDR2: SGHRS and YFSETQ. The part of the CDR3 DNA that was read is TGCGCCAGCAGAACAACACCCAGCGGGGGGCAAGAGACG. Translating gives CASRTTPSGGQET. The whole CDR3 reads CASRTTPSGGQETQYF. Full variable domain (missing parts from reference TRBV5-1 and TRBJ2-3): KAGVTQTPRYLIKTRGQQVTLSCSPISGHRSVSWYQQTPGQGLQFLFEYFSETQRNKGNFPGRFSGRQFSNSRSEMNVSTLELGDSALYLCASRTTPSGGQETQYFGPGTRLTVL.

A note on this clone: The read falls 3 residues short of the CDR3 end, and the missing part is taken from the germline J gene. The V call is TRBV19, the J call TRBJ2-2; 10 bases agree with TRBD1. Per germline, CDR1 LNHDA and CDR2 SQIVND (reference sequence). J gave up 3 bases and V 4 bases, and 8 bases lay outside the gene matches. The CDR3 contains 17 residues. Incomplete CDR3 DNA: TGTGCCAGTAGTACCACCGGGACAGGGGAGTACACCGGGGAG. It codes for CASSTTGTGEYTGE. The entire CDR3 reads CASSTTGTGEYTGELFF.

Turning to this clone: The CDR3 extends 3 residues past the end of the read, so its final part is completed from the germline J gene. This sample includes further DNA sequences coding for the same CDR3. This chain uses TRBV5-1 with TRBJ2-5, with TRBD1 identical over 7 bases. The germline gives CDR1 SGHRS, CDR2 YFSETQ. The CDR3 contains 14 residues. Germline trimming cut 3 bases from V and 4 bases from J; bases unmatched to any gene: 6. This chain's CDR3 is CASSSKTGVETQYF. CDR3 bases read: TGCGCCAGCAGCTCCAAAACAGGGGTAGAGACC.

As regards this clone: The read comes to an end 3 residues before the CDR3 does, leaving the germline J gene to fill in the end. The V and J genes are TRBV20-1 and TRBJ2-5, with 9 bases fitting TRBD2. Germline CDR1 and CDR2: DFQATT and SNEGSKA (reference sequence). CDR3 length: 15 amino acids. V gave up 4 bases and J gave up 3 bases; unmatched junction bases: 9. The CDR3 bases that were read are TGCAGTGCTACCTTTCTAGCGGGGACGAAAGAGACC. This encodes CSATFLAGTKET. The whole CDR3 sequence is CSATFLAGTKETQYF.

In regard to this clone: The DNA ends 3 residues before the CDR3 does, and the rest of the CDR3 is filled in from the germline J gene. This chain connects TRBV11-2 to TRBJ2-1; D gene ambiguous. CDR3 length equals 12 residues. The ends were cut back, 2 bases at V and 7 bases at J, with 6 bases in the middle. Germline V gene data show CDR1 as SGHAT and CDR2 as FQNNGV. The CDR3 sequence: CASSLRVNEQFF. The DNA read from the CDR3 is TGTGCCAGCAGCTTAAGGGTTAATGAG.

As concerns this clone: The read finishes 3 residues shy of the CDR3 end, and the germline J gene is used to complete it. This chain links TRBV5-1 with TRBJ2-7; TRBD1 aligns across 7 bases. The CDR3 length is 15 residues. The germline gives CDR1 SGHRS, CDR2 YFSETQ. Trimming cost V 4 bases and J 1 base; bases outside gene matches: 8. The sequenced part of the CDR3 DNA is TGCGCCAGCAGCCCAGGACAGGCTAGATCCTACGAG. It yields the protein CASSPGQARSYE. The whole CDR3 reads CASSPGQARSYEQYF.

CDR3 region: CASSFRDQPQHF. The CDR3 bases that were read are TGTGCCAGCAGCTTCAGGGATCAGCCC. V usage is TRBV7-6 and J usage is TRBJ1-5; tentative D call: TRBD1 (5 bases). Read sequence stops 3 residues before the CDR3 end, and the germline J gene provides the missing end. V was trimmed by 3 bases and J by 5 bases, leaving 5 bases between them. From germline, CDR1 is SGHVS and CDR2 FNYEAQ. The CDR3 is made up of 12 amino acids.

As concerns this clone: The observed sequence ends 3 residues before the CDR3 terminus, with the missing tail filled in from the germline J gene. The V gene is TRBV19, the J gene TRBJ2-7, with TRBD1 identical over 8 bases. The CDR3 runs to 15 residues. The germline gives CDR1 LNHDA, CDR2 SQIVND (reference sequence). Germline trimming cut 8 bases from V and 2 bases from J; bases unmatched to any gene: 11. The CDR3 region is CASGGGQGITYEQYF. The CDR3 DNA, read in part, is TGTGCCAGTGGAGGAGGACAGGGTATAACCTACGAG.

With regard to this clone: The sequence runs out 3 residues before the end of the CDR3; the remainder is reconstructed from the germline J gene. The V call is TRBV5-1, the J call TRBJ2-4, with 9 bases lining up with TRBD1. The CDR3 length is 15 residues. Germline CDR1 reads SGHRS; CDR2 reads YFSETQ. CDR3 in amino acids: CASSSLGTGNYGQYF. The DNA read from the CDR3 is TGCGCCAGCAGCTCCCTCGGGACAGGGAACTATGGT. The full variable domain, completed using reference TRBV5-1 and TRBJ2-4, is KAGVTQTPRYLIKTRGQQVTLSCSPISGHRSVSWYQQTPGQGLQFLFEYFSETQRNKGNFPGRFSGRQFSNSRSEMNVSTLELGDSALYLCASSSLGTGNYGQYFGAGTRLSVL.

Notes on this clone: The CDR3 end lies 3 residues beyond the end of the read and is filled in from the germline J gene. J is TRBJ2-5 and V is TRBV7-9; 8 positions match TRBD1. Trimming at V came to 4 bases and at J to 4 bases, leaving 8 bases not matched to a gene. The CDR3 contains 15 residues. Germline-derived CDR1 and CDR2 are SEHNR and FQNEAQ (reference sequence). This CDR3 reads CASSSGWTGLETQYF. The sequenced CDR3 bases are TGTGCCAGCAGCTCGGGGTGGACAGGGCTAGAGACC.

A note on this clone: With the read ending 3 residues before the CDR3 end, the germline J gene is used to fill in that end. The genes are TRBV12-5 and TRBJ2-3, with 11 bases fitting TRBD2. Germline CDR1 is LGHNT and CDR2 is FRNRAP. V lost 6 bases to trimming and J lost 3 bases; unmatched junction nucleotides: 11. This CDR3 comprises 17 residues. The CDR3 reads CASGLGLAVEGTDTQYF. CDR3 bases read: TGTGCTAGTGGACTGGGACTAGCGGTGGAGGGTACAGATACG.

Regarding this clone: This CDR3 is also generated by other DNA sequences in the sample. CDR3 sequence reads: CASSFQRPGVAGNTIYF. The CDR3 bases that were read are TGTGCCAGCAGCTTCCAACGGCCGGGGGTGGCGGGAAACACC. The rearrangement joins TRBV7-3 to TRBJ1-3, with D possibly TRBD1 on 5 matching bases. The read is 3 residues too short to cover the CDR3 end, so that end is filled in from the germline J gene. The CDR3 consists of 17 residues. V dropped 3 bases and J dropped 4 bases, with 19 bases sitting between them. Per the germline V gene, CDR1 is SGHTA and CDR2 is FQGTGA. The full variable domain, in which reference TRBV7-3 and TRBJ1-3 provide the parts outside the CDR3, is GAGVSQTPSNKVTEKGKYVELRCDPISGHTALYWYRQSLGQGPEFLIYFQGTGAADDSGLPNDRFFAVRPEGSVSTLKIQRTERGDSAVYLCASSFQRPGVAGNTIYFGEGSWLTVV.

Details on this clone: The read is 3 residues too short to cover the CDR3 end, so that end is filled in from the germline J gene. The chain uses TRBV7-9 and TRBJ2-5; the match to TRBD1 covers 7 bases. Germline V lookup: CDR1 SEHNR, CDR2 FQNEAQ (reference sequence). J lost 4 bases, V lost 5 bases, and 10 bases had no gene match. This CDR3 is 15 amino acids long. The chain's CDR3 is CASSPERGGRETQYF. The DNA read from the CDR3 is TGTGCCAGCAGCCCGGAGAGAGGGGGCCGAGAGACC.

For this clone: The sequence runs out 3 residues before the end of the CDR3; the remainder is reconstructed from the germline J gene. Within the sample, other DNA sequences also encode this same CDR3. The rearrangement joins TRBV7-9 to TRBJ1-3; 7 bases map to TRBD1. Germline CDR1 SEHNR, CDR2 FQNEAQ (reference sequence). The CDR3 length is 14 residues. J was trimmed by 4 bases and V by 6 bases; bases with no gene match: 6. The sequenced part of the CDR3 DNA is TGTGCCAGCAGAAGCAGGGGGTTCGGAAACACC. As protein: CASRSRGFGNT. The CDR3 in its entirety is CASRSRGFGNTIYF.

About this clone itself: The read terminates 3 residues ahead of where the CDR3 ends, so the germline J gene completes it. This sequence joins TRBV13 and TRBJ2-5, with 8 bases that match TRBD2. Germline assignment: CDR1 PRHDT and CDR2 FYEKMQ (reference sequence). The J segment lost 4 bases and the V segment lost 5 bases, leaving 6 bases of the junction unmatched. There are 14 residues in the CDR3. This CDR3 is CASSVSGRRETQYF. The sequenced part of the CDR3 DNA is TGTGCCAGCAGCGTAAGCGGGAGAAGAGAGACC.